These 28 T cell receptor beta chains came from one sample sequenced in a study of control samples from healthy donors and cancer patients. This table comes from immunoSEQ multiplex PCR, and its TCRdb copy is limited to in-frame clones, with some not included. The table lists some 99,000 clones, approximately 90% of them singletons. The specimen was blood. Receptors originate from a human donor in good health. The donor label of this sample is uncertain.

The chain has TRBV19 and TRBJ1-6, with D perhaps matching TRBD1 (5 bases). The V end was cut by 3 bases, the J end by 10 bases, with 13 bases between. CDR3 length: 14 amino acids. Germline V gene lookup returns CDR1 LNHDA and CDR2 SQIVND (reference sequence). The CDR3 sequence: CASSMFGAGSPLHF. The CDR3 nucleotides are TGTGCCAGTAGTATGTTCGGGGCGGGATCACCCCTCCACTTT.

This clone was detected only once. This chain's CDR3 is CASRGPGYGYTF. In DNA form, the CDR3 reads TGTGCCAGCAGGGGCCCGGGCTATGGCTACACCTTC. V and J are TRBV7-9 and TRBJ1-2; D remains ambiguous. The CDR3 is made up of 12 amino acids. V was shortened by 6 bases and J by 4 bases, with 9 bases between the two germline ends. Looked up from germline, CDR1 is SEHNR and CDR2 is FQNEAQ (reference sequence). The whole variable domain, filled in from reference TRBV7-9 and TRBJ1-2, reads DTGVSQNPRHKITKRGQNVTFRCDPISEHNRLYWYRQTLGQGPEFLTYFQNEAQLEKSRLLSDRFSAERPKGSFSTLEIQRTEQGDSAMYLCASRGPGYGYTFGSGTRLTVV.

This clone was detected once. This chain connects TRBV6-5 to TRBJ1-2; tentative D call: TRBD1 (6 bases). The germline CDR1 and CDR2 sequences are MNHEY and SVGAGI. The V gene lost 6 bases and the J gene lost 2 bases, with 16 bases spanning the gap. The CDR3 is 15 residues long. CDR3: CASRRSTGGNYGYTF. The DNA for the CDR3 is TGTGCCAGCAGACGATCGACAGGAGGCAACTATGGCTACACCTTC.

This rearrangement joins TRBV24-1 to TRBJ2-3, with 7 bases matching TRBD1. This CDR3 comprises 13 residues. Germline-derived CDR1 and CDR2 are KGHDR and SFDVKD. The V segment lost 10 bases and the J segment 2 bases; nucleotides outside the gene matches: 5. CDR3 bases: TGTGCCACTACCGGGACAGACACAGATACGCAGTATTTT. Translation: CATTGTDTDTQYF.

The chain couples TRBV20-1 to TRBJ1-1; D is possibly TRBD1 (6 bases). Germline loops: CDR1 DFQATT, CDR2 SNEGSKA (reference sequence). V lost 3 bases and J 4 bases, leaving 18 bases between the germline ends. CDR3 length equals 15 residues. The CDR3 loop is CSASVGAPRSTEAFF. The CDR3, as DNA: TGCAGTGCTAGTGTGGGGGCCCCTCGGTCCACTGAAGCTTTCTTT.

In DNA, the CDR3 is TGCAGCGTTGTATCGCGGGGGGCTATAAGCTCCTACAATGAGCAGTTCTTC. Amino acids: CSVVSRGAISSYNEQFF. The chain has TRBV29-1 and TRBJ2-1, with 8 bases lining up with TRBD2. The V and J ends lost 4 bases and 0 bases, in that order; junction bases with no gene match: 11. There are 17 residues in the CDR3. Germline CDR1 is SQVTM and CDR2 is ANQGSEA.

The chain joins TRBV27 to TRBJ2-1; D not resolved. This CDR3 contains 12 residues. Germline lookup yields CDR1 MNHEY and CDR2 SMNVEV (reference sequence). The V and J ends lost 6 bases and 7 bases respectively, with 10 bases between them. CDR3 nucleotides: TGTGCCAGCAGGCTCGGACCGAATGAGCAGTTCTTC. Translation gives CASRLGPNEQFF.

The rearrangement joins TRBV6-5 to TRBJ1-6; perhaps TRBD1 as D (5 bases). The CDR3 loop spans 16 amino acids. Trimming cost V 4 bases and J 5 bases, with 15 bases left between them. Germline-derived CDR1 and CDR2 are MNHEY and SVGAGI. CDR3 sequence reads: CASSSDDRNNNSPLHF. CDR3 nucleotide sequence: TGTGCCAGCAGTTCCGATGACAGAAACAATAATTCACCCCTCCACTTT.

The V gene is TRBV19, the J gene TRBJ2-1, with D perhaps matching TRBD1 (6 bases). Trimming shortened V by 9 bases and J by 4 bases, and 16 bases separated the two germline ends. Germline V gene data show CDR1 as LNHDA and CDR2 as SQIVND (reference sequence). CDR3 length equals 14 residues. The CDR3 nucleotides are TGTGCCAGCGGTGAAGAGGGGGAGTACAATGAGCAGTTCTTC. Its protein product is CASGEEGEYNEQFF.

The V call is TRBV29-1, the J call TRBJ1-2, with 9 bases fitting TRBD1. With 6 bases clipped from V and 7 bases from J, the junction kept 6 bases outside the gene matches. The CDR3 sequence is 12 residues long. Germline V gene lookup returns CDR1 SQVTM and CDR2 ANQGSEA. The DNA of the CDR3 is TGCAGCGTAACCGGGACAGGGACTGGCTACACCTTC. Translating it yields CSVTGTGTGYTF.

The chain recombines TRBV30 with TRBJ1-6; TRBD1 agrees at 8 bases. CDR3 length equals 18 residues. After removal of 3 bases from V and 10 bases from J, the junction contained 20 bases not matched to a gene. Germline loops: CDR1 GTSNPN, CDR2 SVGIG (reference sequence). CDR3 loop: CAWSTGTGSLIGNSPLHF. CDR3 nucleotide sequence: TGTGCCTGGAGCACCGGGACAGGTTCGTTAATCGGGAACTCACCCCTCCACTTT.

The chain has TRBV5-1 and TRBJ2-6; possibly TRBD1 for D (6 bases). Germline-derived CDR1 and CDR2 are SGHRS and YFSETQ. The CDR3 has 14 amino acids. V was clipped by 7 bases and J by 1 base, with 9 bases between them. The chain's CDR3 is CASEGGSGANVLTF. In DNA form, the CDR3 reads TGCGCCAGCGAAGGGGGATCTGGGGCCAACGTCCTGACTTTC.

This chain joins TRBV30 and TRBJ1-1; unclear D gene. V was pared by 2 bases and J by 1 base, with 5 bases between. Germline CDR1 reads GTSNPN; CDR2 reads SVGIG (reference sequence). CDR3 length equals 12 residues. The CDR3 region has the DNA TGTGCCTGGAGTATCGGGAACACTGAAGCTTTCTTT. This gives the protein CAWSIGNTEAFF. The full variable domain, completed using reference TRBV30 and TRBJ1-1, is SQTIHQWPATLVQPVGSPLSLECTVEGTSNPNLYWYRQAAGRGLQLLFYSVGIGQISSEVPQNLSASRPQDRQFILSSKKLLLSDSGFYLCAWSIGNTEAFFGQGTRLTVV.

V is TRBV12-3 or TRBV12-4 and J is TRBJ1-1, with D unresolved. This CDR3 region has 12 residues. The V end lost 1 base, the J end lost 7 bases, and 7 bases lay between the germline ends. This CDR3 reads CASSLDTHEAFF. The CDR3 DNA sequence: TGTGCCAGCAGTTTAGACACTCATGAAGCTTTCTTT.

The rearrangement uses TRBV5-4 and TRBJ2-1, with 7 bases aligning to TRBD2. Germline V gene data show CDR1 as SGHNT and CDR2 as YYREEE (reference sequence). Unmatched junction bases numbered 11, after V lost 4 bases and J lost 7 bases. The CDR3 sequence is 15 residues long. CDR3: CASSTGTTSGNEQFF. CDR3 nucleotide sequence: TGTGCCAGCAGCACCGGGACTACATCCGGTAATGAGCAGTTCTTC.

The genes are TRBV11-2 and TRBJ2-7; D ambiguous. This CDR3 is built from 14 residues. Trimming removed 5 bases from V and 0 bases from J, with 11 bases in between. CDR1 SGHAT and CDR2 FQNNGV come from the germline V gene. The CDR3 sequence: CASSLNTGSYEQYF. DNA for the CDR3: TGTGCCAGCAGCCTCAACACGGGCTCCTACGAGCAGTACTTC.

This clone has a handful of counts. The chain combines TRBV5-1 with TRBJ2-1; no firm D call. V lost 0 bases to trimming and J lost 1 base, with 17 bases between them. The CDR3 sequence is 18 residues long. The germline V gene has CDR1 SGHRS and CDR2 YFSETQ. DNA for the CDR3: TGCGCCAGCAGCTTGGGTCCCAGGACCCGACGGTCCTACAATGAGCAGTTCTTC. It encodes CASSLGPRTRRSYNEQFF.

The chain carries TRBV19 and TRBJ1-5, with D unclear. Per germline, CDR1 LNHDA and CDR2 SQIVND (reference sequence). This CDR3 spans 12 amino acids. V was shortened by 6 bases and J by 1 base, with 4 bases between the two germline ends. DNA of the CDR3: TGTGCCAGTAGGACCAGCAATCAGCCCCAGCATTTT. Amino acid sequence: CASRTSNQPQHF.

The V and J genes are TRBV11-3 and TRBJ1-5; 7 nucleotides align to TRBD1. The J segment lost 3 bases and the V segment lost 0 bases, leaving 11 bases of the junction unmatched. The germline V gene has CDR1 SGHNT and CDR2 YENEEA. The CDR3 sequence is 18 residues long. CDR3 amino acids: CASSLEKGGQATNQPQHF. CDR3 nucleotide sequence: TGTGCCAGCAGCTTAGAGAAGGGAGGACAGGCGACCAATCAGCCCCAGCATTTT.

The CDR3 bases are TGTGCCAGCAGTTACTGGGCCTCTCCCGGTAGCAATGAGCAGTTCTTC. Encoded protein: CASSYWASPGSNEQFF. The chain couples TRBV6-2 or TRBV6-3 to TRBJ2-1, with D unresolved. With 1 base removed from V and 6 bases from J, the gap between germline ends came to 16 bases. The CDR3 runs 16 residues. In germline, CDR1 is MNHEY, CDR2 SVGEGT.

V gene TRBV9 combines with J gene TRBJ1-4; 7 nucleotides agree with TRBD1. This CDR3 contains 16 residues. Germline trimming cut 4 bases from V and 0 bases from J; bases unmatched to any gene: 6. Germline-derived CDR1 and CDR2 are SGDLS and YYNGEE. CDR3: CASSPGTVATNEKLFF. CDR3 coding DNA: TGTGCCAGCAGCCCCGGGACAGTTGCAACTAATGAAAAACTGTTTTTT.

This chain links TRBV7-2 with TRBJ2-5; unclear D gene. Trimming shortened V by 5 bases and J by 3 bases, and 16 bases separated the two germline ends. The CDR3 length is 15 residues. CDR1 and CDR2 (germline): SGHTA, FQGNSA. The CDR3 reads CASSPSPPLKETQYF. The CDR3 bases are TGTGCCAGCAGCCCCTCCCCCCCATTGAAAGAGACCCAGTACTTC.

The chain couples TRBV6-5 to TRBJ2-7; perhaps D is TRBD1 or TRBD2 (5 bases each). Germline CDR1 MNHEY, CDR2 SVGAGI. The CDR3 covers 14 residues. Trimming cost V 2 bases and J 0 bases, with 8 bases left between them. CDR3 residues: CASSYVGRSYEQYF. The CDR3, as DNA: TGTGCCAGCAGTTACGTGGGACGCTCCTACGAGCAGTACTTC.

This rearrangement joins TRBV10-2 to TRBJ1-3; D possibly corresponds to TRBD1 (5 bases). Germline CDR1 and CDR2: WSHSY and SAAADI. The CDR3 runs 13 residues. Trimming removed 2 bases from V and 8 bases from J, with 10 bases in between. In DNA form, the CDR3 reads TGCGCCAGCAGTGAGAGTGGGGGACACACCATATATTTT. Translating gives CASSESGGHTIYF.

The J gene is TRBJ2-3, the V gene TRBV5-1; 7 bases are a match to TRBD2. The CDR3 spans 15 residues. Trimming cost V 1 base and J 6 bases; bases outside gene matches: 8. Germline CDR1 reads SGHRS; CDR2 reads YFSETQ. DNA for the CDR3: TGCGCCAGCAGCTTGAAGCTAGCCGGGGGGGATACGCAGTATTTT. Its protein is CASSLKLAGGDTQYF.

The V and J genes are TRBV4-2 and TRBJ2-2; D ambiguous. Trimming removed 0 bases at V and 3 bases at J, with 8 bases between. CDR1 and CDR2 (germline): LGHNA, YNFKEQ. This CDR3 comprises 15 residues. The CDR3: CASSQESSYTGELFF. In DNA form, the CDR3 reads TGTGCCAGCAGCCAAGAGTCCTCCTACACCGGGGAGCTGTTTTTT.

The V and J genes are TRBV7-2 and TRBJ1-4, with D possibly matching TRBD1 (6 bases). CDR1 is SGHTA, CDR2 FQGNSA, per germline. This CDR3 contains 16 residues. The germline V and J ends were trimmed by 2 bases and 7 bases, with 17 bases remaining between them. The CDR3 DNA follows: TGTGCCAGCAGCTTAACTTTGAGCAGGGGTACTGAAAAACTGTTTTTT. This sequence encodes CASSLTLSRGTEKLFF.

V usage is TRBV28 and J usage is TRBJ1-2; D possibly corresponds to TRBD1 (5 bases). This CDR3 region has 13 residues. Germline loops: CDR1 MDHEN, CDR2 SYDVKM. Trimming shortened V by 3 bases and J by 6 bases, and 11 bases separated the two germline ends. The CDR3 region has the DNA TGTGCCAGCAGTTTTGGAGGGGAAGATGGCTACACCTTC. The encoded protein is CASSFGGEDGYTF.